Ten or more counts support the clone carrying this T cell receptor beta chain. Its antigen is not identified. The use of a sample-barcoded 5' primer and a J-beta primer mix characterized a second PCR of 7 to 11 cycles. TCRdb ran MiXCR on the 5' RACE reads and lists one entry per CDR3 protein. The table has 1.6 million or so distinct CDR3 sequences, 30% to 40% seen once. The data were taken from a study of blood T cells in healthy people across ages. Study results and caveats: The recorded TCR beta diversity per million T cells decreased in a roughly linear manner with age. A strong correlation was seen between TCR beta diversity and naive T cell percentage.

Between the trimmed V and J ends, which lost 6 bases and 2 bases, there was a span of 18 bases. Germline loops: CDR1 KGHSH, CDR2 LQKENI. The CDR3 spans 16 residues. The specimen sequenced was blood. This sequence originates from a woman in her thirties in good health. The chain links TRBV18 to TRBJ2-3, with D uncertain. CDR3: CASSPLETGSTDTQYF. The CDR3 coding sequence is TGTGCCAGCTCCCCCCTGGAAACTGGATCCACAGATACGCAGTATTTT. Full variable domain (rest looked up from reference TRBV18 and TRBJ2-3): NAGVMQNPRHLVRRRGQEARLRCSPMKGHSHVYWYRQLPEEGLKFMVYLQKENIIDESGMPKERFSAEFPKEGPSILRIQQVVRGDSAAYFCASSPLETGSTDTQYFGPGTRLTVL.